Detailed here is one T cell receptor beta chain. Its target is unknown. The read finishes 3 residues shy of the CDR3 end, and the germline J gene is used to complete it. The data originate from a study of T cells in women clearing cervical HPV infection. In the study overall: Cases were women with histologically confirmed HPV16-related CIN3 or worse, including a couple of invasive cancers. Study-level results: CIN3+ cases had significantly higher TCR repertoire richness than controls, but evenness did not differ.

TCR beta CDR3 amplified by multiplex PCR from approximately 1,200 ng genomic DNA. Profiling relied on immunoSEQ multiplex PCR, and the TCRdb table lists in-frame clones only, not all of them. This sample contains under 45,000 clones. Germline V gives CDR1 SEHNR, CDR2 FQNEAQ (reference sequence). The V and J ends lost 0 bases and 0 bases respectively, with 7 bases between them. CDR3 length: 15 amino acids. The chain employs TRBV7-9 and TRBJ2-3; D uncertain. This clonotype was obtained from a woman aged 18 to 75 with a cervical HPV16 infection that either progressed to CIN3+ or cleared (not recorded which). Sequenced material: blood buffy coat. Here the CDR3 reads CASSLAPSSTDTQYF. The covered CDR3 bases are TGTGCCAGCAGCTTAGCCCCCTCTAGCACAGATACG.